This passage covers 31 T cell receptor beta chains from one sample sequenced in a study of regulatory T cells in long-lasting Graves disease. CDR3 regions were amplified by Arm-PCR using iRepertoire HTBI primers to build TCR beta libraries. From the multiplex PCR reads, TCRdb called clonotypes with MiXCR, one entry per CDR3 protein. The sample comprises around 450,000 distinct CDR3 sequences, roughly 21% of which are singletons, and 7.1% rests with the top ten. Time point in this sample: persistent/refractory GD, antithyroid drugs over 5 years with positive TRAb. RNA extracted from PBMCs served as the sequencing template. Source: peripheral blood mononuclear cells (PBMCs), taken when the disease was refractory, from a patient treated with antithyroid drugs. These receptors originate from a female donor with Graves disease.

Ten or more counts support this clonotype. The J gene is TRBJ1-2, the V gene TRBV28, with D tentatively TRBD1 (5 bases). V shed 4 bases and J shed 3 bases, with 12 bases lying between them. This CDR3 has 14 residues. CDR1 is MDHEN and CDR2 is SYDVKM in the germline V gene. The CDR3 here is CASSYEGPDYGYTF. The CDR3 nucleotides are TGTGCCAGCAGTTATGAGGGGCCGGACTATGGCTACACCTTC.

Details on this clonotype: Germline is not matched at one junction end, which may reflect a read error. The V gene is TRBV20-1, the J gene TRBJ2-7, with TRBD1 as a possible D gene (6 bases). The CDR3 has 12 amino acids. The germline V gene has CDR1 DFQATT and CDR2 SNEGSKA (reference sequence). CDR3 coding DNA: TGCGGTGCAAGGACAGTTTCCTACGAGCAGTACTTC. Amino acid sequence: CGARTVSYEQYF.

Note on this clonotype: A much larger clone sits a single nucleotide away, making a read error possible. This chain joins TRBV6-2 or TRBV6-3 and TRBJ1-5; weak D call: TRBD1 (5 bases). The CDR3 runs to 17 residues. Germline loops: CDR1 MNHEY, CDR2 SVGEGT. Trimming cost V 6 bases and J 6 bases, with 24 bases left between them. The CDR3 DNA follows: TGTGCCAGCAGCTTAGTTGACGGGCAGGGTTCAGGTCAGCCCCAGCATTTT. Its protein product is CASSLVDGQGSGQPQHF.

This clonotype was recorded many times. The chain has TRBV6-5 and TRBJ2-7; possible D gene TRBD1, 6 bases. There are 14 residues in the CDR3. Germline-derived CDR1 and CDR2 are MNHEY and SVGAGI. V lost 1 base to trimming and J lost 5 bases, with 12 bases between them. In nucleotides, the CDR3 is TGTGCCAGCAGTTACTACAGGGCTGGCAACGAGCAGTACTTC. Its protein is CASSYYRAGNEQYF.

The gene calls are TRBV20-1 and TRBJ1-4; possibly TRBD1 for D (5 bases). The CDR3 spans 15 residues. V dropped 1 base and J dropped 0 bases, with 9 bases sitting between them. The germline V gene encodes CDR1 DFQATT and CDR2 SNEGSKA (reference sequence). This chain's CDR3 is CSARVGPATNEKLFF. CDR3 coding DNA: TGCAGTGCTAGAGTGGGGCCCGCAACTAATGAAAAACTGTTTTTT.

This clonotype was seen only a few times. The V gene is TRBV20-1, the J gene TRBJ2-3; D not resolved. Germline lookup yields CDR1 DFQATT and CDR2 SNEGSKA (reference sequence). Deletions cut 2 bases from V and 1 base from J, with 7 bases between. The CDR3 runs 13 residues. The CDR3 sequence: CSARKGGTDTQYF. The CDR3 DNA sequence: TGCAGTGCTAGAAAGGGTGGCACAGATACGCAGTATTTT.

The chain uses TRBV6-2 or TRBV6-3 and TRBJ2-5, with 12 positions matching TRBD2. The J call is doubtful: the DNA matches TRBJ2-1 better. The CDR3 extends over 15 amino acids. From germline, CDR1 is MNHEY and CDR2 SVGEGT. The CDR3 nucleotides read TGTGCCAGCAGCTTCCTAGCGGGGGGGCCGGGTGAGCAGTTCTTC. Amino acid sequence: CASSFLAGGPGEQFF.

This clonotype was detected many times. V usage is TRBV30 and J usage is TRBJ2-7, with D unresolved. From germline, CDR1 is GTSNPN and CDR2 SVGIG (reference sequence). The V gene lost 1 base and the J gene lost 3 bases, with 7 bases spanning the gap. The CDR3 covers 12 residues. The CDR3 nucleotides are TGTGCCTGGAGTGCCCTTAGCTACGAGCAGTACTTC. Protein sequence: CAWSALSYEQYF.

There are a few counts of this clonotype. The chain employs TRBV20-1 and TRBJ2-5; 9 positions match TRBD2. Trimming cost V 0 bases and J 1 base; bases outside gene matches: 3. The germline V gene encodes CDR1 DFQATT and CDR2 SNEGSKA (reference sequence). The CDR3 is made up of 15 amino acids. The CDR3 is CSARETSGFQETQYF. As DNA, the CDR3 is TGCAGTGCTAGAGAGACTAGCGGTTTCCAAGAGACCCAGTACTTC.

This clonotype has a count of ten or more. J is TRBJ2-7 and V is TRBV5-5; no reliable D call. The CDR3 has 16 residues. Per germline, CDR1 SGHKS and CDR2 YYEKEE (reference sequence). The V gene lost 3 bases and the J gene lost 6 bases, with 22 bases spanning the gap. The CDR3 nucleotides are TGTGCCAGCAGCTCCACCGGTGACCTCTTACTCCGCGAGCAGTACTTC. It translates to CASSSTGDLLLREQYF.

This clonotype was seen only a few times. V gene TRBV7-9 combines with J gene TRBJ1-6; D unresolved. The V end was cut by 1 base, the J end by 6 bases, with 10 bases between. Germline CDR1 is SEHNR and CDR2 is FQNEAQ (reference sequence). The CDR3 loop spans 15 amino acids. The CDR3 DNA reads TGTGCCAGCAGCTTAGACGGCGCTGGTAATTCACCCCTCCACTTT. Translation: CASSLDGAGNSPLHF.

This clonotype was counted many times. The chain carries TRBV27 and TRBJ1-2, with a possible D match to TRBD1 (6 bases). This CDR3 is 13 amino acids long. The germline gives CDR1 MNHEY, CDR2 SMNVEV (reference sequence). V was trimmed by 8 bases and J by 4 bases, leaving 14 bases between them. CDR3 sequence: CASGPGTTYGYTF. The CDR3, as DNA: TGTGCCAGCGGACCCGGGACAACCTATGGCTACACCTTC.

The CDR3 DNA reads TGCAGTGCCGCGGAGGGCCCTCCCAGCAATGAGCAGTTCTTC. Translating it yields CSAAEGPPSNEQFF. J is TRBJ2-1 and V is TRBV20-1; D perhaps matches TRBD2 (6 bases). The CDR3 sequence is 14 residues long. Trimming shortened V by 6 bases and J by 6 bases, and 18 bases separated the two germline ends. Germline V gene sequence: CDR1 DFQATT, CDR2 SNEGSKA (reference sequence).

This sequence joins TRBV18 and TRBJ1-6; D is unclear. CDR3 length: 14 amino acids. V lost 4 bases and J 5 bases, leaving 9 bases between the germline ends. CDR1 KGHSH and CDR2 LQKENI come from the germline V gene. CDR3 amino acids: CASSLVLDNSPLHF. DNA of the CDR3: TGTGCCAGCTCACTAGTGCTCGATAATTCACCCCTCCACTTT.

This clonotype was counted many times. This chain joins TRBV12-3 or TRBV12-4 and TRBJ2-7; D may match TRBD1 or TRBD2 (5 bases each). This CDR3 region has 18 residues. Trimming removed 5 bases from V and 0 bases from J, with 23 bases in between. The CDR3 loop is CASSRLLGRQTNSYEQYF. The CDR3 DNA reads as TGTGCCAGCAGTCGGTTGTTGGGCCGACAGACTAACTCCTACGAGCAGTACTTC.

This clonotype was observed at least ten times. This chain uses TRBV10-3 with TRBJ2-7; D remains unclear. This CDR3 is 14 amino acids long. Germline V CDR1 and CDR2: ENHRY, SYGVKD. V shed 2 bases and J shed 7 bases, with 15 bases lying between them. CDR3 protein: CAISERVQPGEQYF. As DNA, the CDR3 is TGTGCCATCAGTGAGCGGGTCCAGCCCGGGGAGCAGTACTTC.

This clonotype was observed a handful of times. The CDR3 DNA follows: TGTGCCAGCAGTTACTTTATGGACAGGGGGCGAGCTAACTATGGCTACACCTTC. Encoded protein: CASSYFMDRGRANYGYTF. The chain recombines TRBV6-2 or TRBV6-3 with TRBJ1-2; 11 bases are shared with TRBD1. V shed 1 base and J 0 bases; nucleotides not matched to a gene: 7. The CDR3 extends over 18 amino acids. The germline gives CDR1 MNHEY, CDR2 SVGEGT.

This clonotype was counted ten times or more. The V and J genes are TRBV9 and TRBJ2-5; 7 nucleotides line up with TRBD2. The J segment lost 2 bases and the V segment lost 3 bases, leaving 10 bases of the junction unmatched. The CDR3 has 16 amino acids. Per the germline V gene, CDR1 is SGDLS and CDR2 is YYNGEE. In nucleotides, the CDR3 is TGTGCCAGCAGCGAGGGGACTTTGCGGGGGCAAGAGACCCAGTACTTC. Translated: CASSEGTLRGQETQYF.

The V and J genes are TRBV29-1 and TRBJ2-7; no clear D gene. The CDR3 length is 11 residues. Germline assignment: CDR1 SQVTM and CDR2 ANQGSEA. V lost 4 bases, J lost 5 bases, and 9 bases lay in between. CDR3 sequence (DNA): TGCAGCGTTGTTTTCTCGAACGAGCAGTACTTC. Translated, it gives CSVVFSNEQYF.

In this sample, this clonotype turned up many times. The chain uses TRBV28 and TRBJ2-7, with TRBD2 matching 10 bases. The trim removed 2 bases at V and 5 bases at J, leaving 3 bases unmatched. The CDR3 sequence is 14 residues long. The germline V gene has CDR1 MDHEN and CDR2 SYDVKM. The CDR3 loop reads CASSLLAGVHEQYF. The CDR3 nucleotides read TGTGCCAGCAGTTTACTAGCGGGAGTCCACGAGCAGTACTTC.

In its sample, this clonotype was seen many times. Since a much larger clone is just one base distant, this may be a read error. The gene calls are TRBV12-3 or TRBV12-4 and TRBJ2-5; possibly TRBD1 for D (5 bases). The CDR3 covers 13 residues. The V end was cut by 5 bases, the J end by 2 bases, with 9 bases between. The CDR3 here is CASSEQGQETQYF. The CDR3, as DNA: TGTGCCAGCAGTGAGCAGGGACAAGAGACCCAGTACTTC.

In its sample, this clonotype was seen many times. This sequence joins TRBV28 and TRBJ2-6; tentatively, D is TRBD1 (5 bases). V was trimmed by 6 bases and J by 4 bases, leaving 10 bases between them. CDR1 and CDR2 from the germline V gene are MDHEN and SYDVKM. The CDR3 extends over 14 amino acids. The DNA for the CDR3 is TGTGCCAGCAGCTTAGGGGCCGGGGCCAACGTCCTGACTTTC. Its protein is CASSLGAGANVLTF.

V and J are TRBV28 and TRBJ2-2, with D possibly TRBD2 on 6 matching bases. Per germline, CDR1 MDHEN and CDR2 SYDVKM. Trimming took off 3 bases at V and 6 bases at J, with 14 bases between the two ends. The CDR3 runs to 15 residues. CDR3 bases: TGTGCCAGCAGTTTCCGGGGGTTTTCGGCCGGGGAGCTGTTTTTT. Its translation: CASSFRGFSAGELFF.

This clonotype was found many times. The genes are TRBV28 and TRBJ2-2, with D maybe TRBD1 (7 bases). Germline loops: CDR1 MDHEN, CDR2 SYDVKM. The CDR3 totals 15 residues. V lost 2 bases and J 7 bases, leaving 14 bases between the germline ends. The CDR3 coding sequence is TGTGCCAGCAGTTTAAGGGGGCTGCGGGGCGGGGAGCTGTTTTTT. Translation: CASSLRGLRGGELFF.

CDR3 nucleotides: TGTGCCAGCAGTTACGTGATAGCGGGAGAGACCCAGTACTTC. Translated, it gives CASSYVIAGETQYF. The gene calls are TRBV6-2 or TRBV6-3 and TRBJ2-5, with 7 nucleotides matching TRBD2. Germline V lookup: CDR1 MNHEY, CDR2 SVGEGT. This CDR3 comprises 14 residues. Unmatched junction bases numbered 4, after V lost 2 bases and J lost 4 bases.

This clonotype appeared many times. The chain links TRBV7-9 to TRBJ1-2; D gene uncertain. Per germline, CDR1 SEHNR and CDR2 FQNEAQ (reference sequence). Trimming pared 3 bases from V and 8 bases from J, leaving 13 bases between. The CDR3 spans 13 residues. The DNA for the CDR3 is TGTGCCAGCAGCTTTGACCCGGGCGGCGGCTACACCTTC. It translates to CASSFDPGGGYTF.

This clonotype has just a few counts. The CDR3 sequence: CASVLDSGNTGELFF. The CDR3 DNA is TGTGCCAGCGTTCTTGATAGCGGGAACACCGGGGAGCTGTTTTTT. The genes are TRBV6-1 and TRBJ2-2; TRBD2 might be the D (6 bases). This CDR3 contains 15 residues. Trimming took 8 bases from V and 1 from J, leaving 14 bases between them. CDR1 is MNHNS and CDR2 is SASEGT in the germline V gene.

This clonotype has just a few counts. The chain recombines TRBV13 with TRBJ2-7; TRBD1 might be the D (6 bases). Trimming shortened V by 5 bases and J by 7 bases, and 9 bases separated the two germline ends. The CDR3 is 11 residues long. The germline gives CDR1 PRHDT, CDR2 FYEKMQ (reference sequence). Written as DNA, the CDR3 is TGTGCCAGCAGCCTTGACAGGGAGCAGTACTTC. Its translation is CASSLDREQYF. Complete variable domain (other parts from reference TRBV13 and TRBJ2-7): AAGVIQSPRHLIKEKRETATLKCYPIPRHDTVYWYQQGPGQDPQFLISFYEKMQSDKGSIPDRFSAQQFSDYHSELNMSSLELGDSALYFCASSLDREQYFGPGTRLTVT.

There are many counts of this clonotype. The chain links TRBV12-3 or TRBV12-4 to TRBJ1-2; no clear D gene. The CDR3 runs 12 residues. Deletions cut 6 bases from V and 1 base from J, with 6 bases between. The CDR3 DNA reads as TGTGCCAGCAGCGCTCATAACTATGGCTACACCTTC. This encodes CASSAHNYGYTF.

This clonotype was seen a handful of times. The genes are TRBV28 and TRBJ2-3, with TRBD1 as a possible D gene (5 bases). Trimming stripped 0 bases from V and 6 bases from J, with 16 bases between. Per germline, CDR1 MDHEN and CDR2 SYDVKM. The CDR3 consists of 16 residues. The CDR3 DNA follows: TGTGCCAGCAGTTTATGGTCAGGGTCTTATTCGGATACGCAGTATTTT. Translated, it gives CASSLWSGSYSDTQYF.

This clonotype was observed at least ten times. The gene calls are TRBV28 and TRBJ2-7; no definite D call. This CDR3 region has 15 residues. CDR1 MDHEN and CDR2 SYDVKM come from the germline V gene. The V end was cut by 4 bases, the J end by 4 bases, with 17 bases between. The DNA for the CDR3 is TGTGCCAGCAGTTATGCCCGACTGAGAGTTTACGAGCAGTACTTC. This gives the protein CASSYARLRVYEQYF.